This T cell receptor beta chain is drawn from a study of shared clonotypes between healthy human individuals. Details on this clone: The antigen is undetermined.

The naive CD8 subset, CD45RO-negative cells positively selected for CCR7, excluded terminally differentiated effector memory CD45RA+ cells. Assay used: immunoSEQ multiplex PCR; TCRdb lists only in-frame clones, some missing. The data show about 2 million clones, with around 96% seen just once and more than 0.95% held by the top ten. Overall study results and limits: The study generally estimated greater richness for naive than memory subsets. Among several donors, roughly 5% of naive CD4 clonotypes were found in common.

The specimen was naive CD8+ T cells sorted from blood. The receptor's source is a man between 18 and 29 years old in good health.

CDR3 sequence reads: CASSEWQGVADTQYF. In DNA, the CDR3 is TGTGCCAGCAGTGAATGGCAGGGGGTAGCAGATACGCAGTATTTT. The V gene is TRBV6-1, the J gene TRBJ2-3; 7 bases match TRBD1. Losses at the gene ends were 2 bases for V and 4 bases for J; bases not matched to a gene: 6. Germline-derived CDR1 and CDR2 are MNHNS and SASEGT. This CDR3 region has 15 residues.